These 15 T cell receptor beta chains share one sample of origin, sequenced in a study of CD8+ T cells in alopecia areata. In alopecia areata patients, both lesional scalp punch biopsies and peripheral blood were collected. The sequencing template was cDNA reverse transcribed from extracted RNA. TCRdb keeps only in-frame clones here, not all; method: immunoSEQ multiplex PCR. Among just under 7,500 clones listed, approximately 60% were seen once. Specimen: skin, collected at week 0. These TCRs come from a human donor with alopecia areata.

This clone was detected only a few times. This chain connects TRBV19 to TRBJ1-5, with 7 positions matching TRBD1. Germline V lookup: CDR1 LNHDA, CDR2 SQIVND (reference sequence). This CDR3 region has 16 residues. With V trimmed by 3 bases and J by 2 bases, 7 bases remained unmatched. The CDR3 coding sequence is TGTGCCAGTAGTATTCTCGGGACAGCACGCAATCAGCCCCAGCATTTT. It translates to CASSILGTARNQPQHF.

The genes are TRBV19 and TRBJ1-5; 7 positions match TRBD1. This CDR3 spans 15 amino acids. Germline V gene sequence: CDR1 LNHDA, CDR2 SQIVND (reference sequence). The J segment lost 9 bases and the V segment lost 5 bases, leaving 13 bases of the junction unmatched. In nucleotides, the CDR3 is TGTGCCAGTAGTGAAGACAGGGACTCTGTTCGGCCCCAGCATTTT. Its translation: CASSEDRDSVRPQHF.

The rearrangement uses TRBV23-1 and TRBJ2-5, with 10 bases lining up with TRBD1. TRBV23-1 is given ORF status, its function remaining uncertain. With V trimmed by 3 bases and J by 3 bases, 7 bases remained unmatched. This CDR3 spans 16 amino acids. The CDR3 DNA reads TGCGCCAGCAGTCACTCGGGACAGGGGTTCAAAGAGACCCAGTACTTC. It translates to CASSHSGQGFKETQYF.

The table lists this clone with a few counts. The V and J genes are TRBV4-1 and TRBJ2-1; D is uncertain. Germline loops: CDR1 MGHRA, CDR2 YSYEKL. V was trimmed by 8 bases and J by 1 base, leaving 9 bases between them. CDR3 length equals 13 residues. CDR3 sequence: CASGSASYNEQFF. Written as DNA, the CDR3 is TGCGCCAGCGGCTCAGCATCCTACAATGAGCAGTTCTTC.

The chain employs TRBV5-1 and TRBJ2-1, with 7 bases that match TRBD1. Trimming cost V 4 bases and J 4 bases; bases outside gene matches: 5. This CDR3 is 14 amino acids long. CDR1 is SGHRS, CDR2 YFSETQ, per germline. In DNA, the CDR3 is TGCGCCAGCAGCCCCCGGGACAGTTACAATGAGCAGTTCTTC. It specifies CASSPRDSYNEQFF.

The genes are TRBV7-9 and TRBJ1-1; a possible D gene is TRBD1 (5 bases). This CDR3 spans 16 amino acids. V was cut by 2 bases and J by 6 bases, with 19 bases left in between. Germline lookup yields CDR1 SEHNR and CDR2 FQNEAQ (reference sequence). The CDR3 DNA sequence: TGTGCCAGCAGCTTATGGGCAGGGAGGGACCCACCTGAAGCTTTCTTT. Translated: CASSLWAGRDPPEAFF.

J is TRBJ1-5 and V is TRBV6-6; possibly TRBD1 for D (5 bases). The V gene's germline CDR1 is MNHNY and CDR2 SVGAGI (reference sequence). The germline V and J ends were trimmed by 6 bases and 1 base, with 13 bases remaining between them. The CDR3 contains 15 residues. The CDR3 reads CASSPVGGSNQPQHF. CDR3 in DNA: TGTGCCAGCAGCCCCGTTGGGGGGAGCAATCAGCCCCAGCATTTT.

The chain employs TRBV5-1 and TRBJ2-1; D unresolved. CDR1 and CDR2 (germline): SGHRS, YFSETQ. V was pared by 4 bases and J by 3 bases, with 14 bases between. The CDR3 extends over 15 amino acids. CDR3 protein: CASSPGWQYYNEQFF. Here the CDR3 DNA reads TGCGCCAGCAGCCCCGGCTGGCAGTACTACAATGAGCAGTTCTTC.

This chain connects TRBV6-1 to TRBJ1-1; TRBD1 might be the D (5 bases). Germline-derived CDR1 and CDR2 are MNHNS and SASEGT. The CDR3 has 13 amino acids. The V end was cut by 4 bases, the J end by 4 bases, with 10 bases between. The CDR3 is CASSGSRGTEAFF. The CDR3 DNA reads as TGTGCCAGCAGTGGCTCTAGGGGCACTGAAGCTTTCTTT.

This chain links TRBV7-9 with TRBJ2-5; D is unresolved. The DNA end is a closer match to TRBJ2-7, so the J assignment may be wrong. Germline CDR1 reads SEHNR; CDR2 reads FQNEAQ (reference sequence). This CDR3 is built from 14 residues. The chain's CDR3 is CASSFVRPPYEQYF. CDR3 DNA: TGTGCCAGCAGCTTTGTCCGGCCCCCCTACGAGCAGTACTTC.

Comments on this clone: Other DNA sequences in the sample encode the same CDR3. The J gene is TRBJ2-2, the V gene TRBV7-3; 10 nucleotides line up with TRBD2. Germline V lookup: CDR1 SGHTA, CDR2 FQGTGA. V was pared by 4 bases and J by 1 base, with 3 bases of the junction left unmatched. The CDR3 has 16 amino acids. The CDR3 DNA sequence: TGTGCCAGCAGCTACTTAGCGGGAGGGAACACCGGGGAGCTGTTTTTT. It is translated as CASSYLAGGNTGELFF. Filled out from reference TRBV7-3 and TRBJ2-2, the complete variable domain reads GAGVSQTPSNKVTEKGKYVELRCDPISGHTALYWYRQSLGQGPEFLIYFQGTGAADDSGLPNDRFFAVRPEGSVSTLKIQRTERGDSAVYLCASSYLAGGNTGELFFGEGSRLTVL.

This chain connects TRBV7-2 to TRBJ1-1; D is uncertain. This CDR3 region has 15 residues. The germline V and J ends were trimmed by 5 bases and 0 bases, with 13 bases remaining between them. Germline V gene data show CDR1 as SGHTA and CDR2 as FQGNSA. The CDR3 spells CASSPVVGMNTEAFF. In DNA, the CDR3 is TGTGCCAGCAGCCCAGTGGTGGGGATGAACACTGAAGCTTTCTTT.

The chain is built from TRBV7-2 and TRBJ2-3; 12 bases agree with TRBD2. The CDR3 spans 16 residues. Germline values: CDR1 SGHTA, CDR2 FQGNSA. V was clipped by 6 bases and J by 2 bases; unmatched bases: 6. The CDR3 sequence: CASRPTSGGYTDTQYF. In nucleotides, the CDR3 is TGTGCCAGCAGGCCAACTAGCGGGGGGTACACAGATACGCAGTATTTT.

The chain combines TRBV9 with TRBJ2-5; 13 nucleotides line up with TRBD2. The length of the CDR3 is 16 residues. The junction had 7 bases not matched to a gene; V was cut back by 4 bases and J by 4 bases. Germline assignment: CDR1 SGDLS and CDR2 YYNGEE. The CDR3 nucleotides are TGTGCCAGCAGCCTCGGACTAGCGGGAGTTCCAGAGACCCAGTACTTC. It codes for CASSLGLAGVPETQYF.

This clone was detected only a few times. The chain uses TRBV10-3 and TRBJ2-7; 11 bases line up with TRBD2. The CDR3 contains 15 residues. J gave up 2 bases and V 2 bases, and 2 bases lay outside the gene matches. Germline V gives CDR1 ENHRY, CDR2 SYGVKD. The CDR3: CAISETSGRPYEQYF. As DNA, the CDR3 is TGTGCCATCAGTGAGACTAGCGGGAGACCCTACGAGCAGTACTTC.